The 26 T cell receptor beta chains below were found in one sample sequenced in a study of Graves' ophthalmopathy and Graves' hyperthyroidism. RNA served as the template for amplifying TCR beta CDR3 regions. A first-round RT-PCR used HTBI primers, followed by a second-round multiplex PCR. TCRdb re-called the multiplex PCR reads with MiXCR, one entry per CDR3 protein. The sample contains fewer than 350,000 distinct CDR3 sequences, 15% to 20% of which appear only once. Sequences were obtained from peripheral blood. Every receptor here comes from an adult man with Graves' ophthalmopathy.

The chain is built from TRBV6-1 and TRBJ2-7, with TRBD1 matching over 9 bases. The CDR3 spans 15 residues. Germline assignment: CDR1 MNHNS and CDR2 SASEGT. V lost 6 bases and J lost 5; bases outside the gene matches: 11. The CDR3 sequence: CASRSGGTGSDEQYF. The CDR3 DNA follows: TGTGCCAGCAGGTCGGGTGGGACAGGGTCTGACGAGCAGTACTTC.

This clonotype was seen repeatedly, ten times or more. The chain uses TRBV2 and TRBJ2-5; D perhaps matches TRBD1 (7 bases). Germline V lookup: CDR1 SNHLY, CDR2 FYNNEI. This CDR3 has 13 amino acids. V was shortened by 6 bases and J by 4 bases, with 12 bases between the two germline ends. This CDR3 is CASSGQGGETQYF. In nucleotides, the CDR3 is TGTGCCAGCAGCGGGCAGGGGGGAGAGACCCAGTACTTC.

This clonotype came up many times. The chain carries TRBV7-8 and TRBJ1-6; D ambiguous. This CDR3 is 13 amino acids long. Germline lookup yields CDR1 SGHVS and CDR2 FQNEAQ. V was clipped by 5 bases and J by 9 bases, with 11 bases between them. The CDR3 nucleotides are TGTGCCAGCAGCCTGCGACGGGGTTCACCCCTCCACTTT. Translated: CASSLRRGSPLHF.

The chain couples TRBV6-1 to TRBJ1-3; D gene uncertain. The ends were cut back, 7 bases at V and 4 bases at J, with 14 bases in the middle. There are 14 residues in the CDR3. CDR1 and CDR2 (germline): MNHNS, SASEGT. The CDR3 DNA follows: TGTGCCAGCACCGTGCCTCGGCCGGGAAACACCATATATTTT. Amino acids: CASTVPRPGNTIYF.

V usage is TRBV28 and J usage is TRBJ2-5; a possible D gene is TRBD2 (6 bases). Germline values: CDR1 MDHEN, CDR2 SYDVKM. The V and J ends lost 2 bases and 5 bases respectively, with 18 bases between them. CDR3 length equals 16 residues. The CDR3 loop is CASSLGPGASEETQYF. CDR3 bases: TGTGCCAGCAGTTTAGGACCGGGAGCCAGTGAGGAGACCCAGTACTTC.

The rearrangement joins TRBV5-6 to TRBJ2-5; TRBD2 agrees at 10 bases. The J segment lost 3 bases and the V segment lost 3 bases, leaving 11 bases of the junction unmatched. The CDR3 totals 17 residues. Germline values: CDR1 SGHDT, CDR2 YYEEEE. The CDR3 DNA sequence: TGTGCCAGCAGCTCCCCCCCTAGCGGGGGAAGGGAAGAGACCCAGTACTTC. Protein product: CASSSPPSGGREETQYF. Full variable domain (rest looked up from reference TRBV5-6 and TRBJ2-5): DAGVTQSPTHLIKTRGQQVTLRCSPKSGHDTVSWYQQALGQGPQFIFQYYEEEERQRGNFPDRFSGHQFPNYSSELNVNALLLGDSALYLCASSSPPSGGREETQYFGPGTRLLVL.

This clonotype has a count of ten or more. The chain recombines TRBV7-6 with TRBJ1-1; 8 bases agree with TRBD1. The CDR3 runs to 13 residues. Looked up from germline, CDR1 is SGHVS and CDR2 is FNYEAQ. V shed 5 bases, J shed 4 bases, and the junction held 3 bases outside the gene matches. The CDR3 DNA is TGTGCCAGCAGCCTACAGGGGGTCACTGAAGCTTTCTTT. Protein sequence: CASSLQGVTEAFF.

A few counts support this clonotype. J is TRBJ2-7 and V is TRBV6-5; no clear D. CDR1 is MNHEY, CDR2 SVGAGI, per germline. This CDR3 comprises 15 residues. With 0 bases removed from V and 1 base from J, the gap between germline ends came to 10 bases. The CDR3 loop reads CASSYSWSTSYEQYF. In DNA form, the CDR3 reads TGTGCCAGCAGTTACTCCTGGTCAACGTCCTACGAGCAGTACTTC.

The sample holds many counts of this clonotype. CDR3 region: CASSLVGMPGAYGYTF. The CDR3 DNA reads as TGTGCCAGCAGCTTAGTTGGGATGCCAGGGGCCTATGGCTACACCTTC. The rearrangement joins TRBV11-2 to TRBJ1-2, with a tentative D call TRBD1 (6 bases). Germline values: CDR1 SGHAT, CDR2 FQNNGV. Trimming shortened V by 1 base and J by 4 bases, and 16 bases separated the two germline ends. The CDR3 extends over 16 amino acids.

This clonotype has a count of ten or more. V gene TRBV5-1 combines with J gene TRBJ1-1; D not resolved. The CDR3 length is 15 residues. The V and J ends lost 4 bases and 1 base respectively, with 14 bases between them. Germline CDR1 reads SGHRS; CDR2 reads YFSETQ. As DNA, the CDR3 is TGCGCCAGCAGCCCCCGTCGGAGGGCGAACACTGAAGCTTTCTTT. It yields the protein CASSPRRRANTEAFF.

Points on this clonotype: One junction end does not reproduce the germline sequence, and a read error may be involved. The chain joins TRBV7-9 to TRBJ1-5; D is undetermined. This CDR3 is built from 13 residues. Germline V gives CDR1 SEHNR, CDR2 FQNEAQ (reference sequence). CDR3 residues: CASSLLSNQRQHF. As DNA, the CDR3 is TGTGCCAGCAGCTTATTAAGCAATCAGCGCCAGCATTTT.

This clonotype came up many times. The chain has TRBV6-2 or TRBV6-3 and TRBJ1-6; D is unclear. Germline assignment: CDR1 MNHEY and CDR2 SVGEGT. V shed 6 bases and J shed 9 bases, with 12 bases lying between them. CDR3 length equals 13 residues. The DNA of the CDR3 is TGTGCCAGCAGCCCCAGTTCTGTTTCACCCCTCCACTTT. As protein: CASSPSSVSPLHF.

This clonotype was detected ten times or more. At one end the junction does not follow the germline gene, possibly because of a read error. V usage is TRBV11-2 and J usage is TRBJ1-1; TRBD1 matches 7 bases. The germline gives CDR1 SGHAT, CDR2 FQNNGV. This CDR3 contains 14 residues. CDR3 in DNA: TGTGCCAGCAGTTCGGGACAGATGAACACTGAAGCTTCCTTT. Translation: CASSSGQMNTEASF.

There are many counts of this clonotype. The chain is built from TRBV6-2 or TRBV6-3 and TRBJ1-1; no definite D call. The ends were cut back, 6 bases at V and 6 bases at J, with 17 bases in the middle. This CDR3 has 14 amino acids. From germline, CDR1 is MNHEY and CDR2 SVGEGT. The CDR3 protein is CASSGTWVEAEAFF. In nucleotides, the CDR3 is TGTGCCAGCAGCGGAACATGGGTGGAGGCTGAAGCTTTCTTT.

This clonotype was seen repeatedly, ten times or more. In DNA form, the CDR3 reads TGTGCCAGCAGCCGCCAGGGTCTCAATCAGCCCCAGCATTTT. It encodes CASSRQGLNQPQHF. This rearrangement joins TRBV7-9 to TRBJ1-5; perhaps TRBD1 as D (5 bases). The CDR3 covers 14 residues. Looked up from germline, CDR1 is SEHNR and CDR2 is FQNEAQ (reference sequence). Deletions cut 5 bases from V and 3 bases from J, with 11 bases between.

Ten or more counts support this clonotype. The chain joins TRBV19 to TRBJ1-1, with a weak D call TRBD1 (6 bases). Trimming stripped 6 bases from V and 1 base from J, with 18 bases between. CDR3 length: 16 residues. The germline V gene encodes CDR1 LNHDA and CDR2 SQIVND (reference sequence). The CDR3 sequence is CASRGRAGTPNTEAFF. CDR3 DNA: TGTGCCAGTAGGGGCCGTGCCGGGACACCGAACACTGAAGCTTTCTTT.

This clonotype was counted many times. The CDR3 region is CASSVGQGLYSNQPQHF. The CDR3 DNA is TGTGCCAGCAGTGTCGGACAGGGCCTATATAGCAATCAGCCCCAGCATTTT. This sequence joins TRBV6-2 or TRBV6-3 and TRBJ1-5, with TRBD1 matching 8 bases. From germline, CDR1 is MNHEY and CDR2 SVGEGT. There are 17 residues in the CDR3. With V trimmed by 5 bases and J by 0 bases, 9 bases remained unmatched.

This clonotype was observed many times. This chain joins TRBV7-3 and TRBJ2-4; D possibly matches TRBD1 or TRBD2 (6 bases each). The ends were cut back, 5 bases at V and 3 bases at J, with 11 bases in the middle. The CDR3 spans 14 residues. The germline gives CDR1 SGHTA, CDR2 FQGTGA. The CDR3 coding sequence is TGTGCCAGCAGCATAGAGGGGGGCAAAAACATTCAGTACTTC. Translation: CASSIEGGKNIQYF.

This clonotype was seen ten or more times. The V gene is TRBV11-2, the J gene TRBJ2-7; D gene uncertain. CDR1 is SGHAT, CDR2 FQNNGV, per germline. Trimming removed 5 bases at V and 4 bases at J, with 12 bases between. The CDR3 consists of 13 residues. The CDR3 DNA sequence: TGTGCCAGCAGCCCCAGGACCCTTTACGAGCAGTACTTC. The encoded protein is CASSPRTLYEQYF.

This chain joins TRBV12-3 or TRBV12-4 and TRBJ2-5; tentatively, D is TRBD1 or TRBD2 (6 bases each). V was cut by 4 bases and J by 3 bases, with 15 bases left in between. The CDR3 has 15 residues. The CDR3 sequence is CASSYVTGGEETQYF. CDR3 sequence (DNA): TGTGCCAGCAGTTACGTTACCGGGGGCGAAGAGACCCAGTACTTC.

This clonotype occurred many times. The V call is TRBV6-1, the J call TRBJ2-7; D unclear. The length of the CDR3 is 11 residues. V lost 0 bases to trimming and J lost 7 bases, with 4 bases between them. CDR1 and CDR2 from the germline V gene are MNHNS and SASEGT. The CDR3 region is CASSEAQEQYF. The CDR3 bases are TGTGCCAGCAGTGAAGCACAGGAGCAGTACTTC.

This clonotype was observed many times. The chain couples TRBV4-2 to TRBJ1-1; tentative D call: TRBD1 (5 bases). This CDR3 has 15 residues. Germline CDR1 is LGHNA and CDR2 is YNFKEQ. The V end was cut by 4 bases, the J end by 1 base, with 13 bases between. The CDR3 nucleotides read TGTGCCAGCAGCCCGGATGAAGGGACGAACACTGAAGCTTTCTTT. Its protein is CASSPDEGTNTEAFF.

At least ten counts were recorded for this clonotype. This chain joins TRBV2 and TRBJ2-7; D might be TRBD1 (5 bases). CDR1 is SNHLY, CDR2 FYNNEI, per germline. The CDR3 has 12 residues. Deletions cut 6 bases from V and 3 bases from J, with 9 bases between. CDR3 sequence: CASSDRDYEQYF. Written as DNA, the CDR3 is TGTGCCAGCAGCGACAGAGACTACGAGCAGTACTTC.

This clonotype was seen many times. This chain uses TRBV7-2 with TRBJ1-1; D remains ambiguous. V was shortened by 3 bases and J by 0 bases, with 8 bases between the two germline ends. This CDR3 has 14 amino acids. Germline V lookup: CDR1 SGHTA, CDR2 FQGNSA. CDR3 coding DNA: TGTGCCAGCAGCTTTGGGTCTCTGAACACTGAAGCTTTCTTT. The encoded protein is CASSFGSLNTEAFF.

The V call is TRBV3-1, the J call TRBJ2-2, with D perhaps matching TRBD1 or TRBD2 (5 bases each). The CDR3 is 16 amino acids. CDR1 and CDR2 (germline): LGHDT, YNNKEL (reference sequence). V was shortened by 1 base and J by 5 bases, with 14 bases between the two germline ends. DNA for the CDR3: TGTGCCAGCAGCCAAGTTGTGGGGGACCCTACCGGGGAGCTGTTTTTT. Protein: CASSQVVGDPTGELFF.

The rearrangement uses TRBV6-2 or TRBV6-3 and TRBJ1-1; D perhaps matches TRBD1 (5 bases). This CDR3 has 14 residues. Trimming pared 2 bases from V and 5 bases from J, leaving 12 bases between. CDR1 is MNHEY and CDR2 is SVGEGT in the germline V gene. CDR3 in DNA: TGTGCCAGCAGTTACGCAGGGAGTACGACTGAAGCTTTCTTT. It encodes CASSYAGSTTEAFF.